One T cell receptor beta chain is described in this entry. Profiled with immunoSEQ multiplex PCR; TCRdb holds only in-frame clones, not every one. The sample yields about 180,000 clones, around 86% seen once. The sample is drawn from a study of blood T cell repertoires in COVID-19. Study overall: There were acute and convalescent COVID-19 samples, and they came from the United States, Italy and Spain.

Seattle's cohort entered during active infection and was followed longitudinally. CDR1 and CDR2 from the germline V gene are SGDLS and YYNGEE. Germline trimming cut 0 bases from V and 2 bases from J; bases unmatched to any gene: 6. This CDR3 contains 17 residues. Source material: peripheral blood. V is TRBV9 and J is TRBJ2-2; 8 bases match TRBD2. This TCR derives from a woman in her seventies with COVID-19, enrolled during active disease. The CDR3 coding sequence is TGTGCCAGCAGCGTAGTCGGTAGCGGGACCAACACCGGGGAGCTGTTTTTT. This codes for CASSVVGSGTNTGELFF.